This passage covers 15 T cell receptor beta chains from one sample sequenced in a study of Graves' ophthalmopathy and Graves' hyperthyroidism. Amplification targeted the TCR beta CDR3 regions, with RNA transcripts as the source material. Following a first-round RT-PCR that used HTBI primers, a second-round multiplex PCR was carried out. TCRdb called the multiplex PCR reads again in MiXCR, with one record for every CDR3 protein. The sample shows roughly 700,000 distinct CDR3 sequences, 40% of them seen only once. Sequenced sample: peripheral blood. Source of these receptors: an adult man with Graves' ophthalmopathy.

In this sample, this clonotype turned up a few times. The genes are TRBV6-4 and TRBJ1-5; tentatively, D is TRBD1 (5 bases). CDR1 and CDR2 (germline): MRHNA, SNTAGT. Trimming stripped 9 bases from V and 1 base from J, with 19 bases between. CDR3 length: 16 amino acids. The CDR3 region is CASRGGSRISNQPQHF. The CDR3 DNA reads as TGTGCCAGTCGGGGGGGGAGCCGGATCAGCAATCAGCCCCAGCATTTT.

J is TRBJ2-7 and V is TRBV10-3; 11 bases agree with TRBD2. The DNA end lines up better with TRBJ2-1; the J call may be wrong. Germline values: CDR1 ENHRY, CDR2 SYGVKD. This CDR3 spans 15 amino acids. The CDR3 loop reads CAISEGSGRDNEQFF. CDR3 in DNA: TGTGCCATCAGTGAGGGTAGCGGGAGGGACAATGAGCAGTTCTTC.

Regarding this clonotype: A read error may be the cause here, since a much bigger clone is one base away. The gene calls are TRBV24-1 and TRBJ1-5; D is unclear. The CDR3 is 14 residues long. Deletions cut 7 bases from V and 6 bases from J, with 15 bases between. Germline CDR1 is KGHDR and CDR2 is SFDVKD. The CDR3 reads CATSSRGRVQPQHF. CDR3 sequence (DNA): TGTGCCACCAGCTCCCGAGGGAGGGTTCAGCCCCAGCATTTT.

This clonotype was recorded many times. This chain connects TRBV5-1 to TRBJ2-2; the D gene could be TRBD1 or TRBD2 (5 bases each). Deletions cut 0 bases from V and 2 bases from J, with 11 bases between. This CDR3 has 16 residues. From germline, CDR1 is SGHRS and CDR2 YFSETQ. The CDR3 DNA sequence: TGCGCCAGCAGCTTGGGTGGGACCAGCAACACCGGGGAGCTGTTTTTT. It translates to CASSLGGTSNTGELFF.

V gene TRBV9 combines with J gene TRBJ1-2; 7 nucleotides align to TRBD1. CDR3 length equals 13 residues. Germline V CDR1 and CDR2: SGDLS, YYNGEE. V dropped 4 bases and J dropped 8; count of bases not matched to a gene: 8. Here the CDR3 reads CASSKGTEGGYTF. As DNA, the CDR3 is TGTGCCAGCAGCAAAGGGACAGAGGGAGGCTACACCTTC. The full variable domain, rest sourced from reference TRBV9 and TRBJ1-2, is DSGVTQTPKHLITATGQRVTLRCSPRSGDLSVYWYQQSLDQGLQFLIQYYNGEERAKGNILERFSAQQFPDLHSELNLSSLELGDSALYFCASSKGTEGGYTFGSGTRLTVV.

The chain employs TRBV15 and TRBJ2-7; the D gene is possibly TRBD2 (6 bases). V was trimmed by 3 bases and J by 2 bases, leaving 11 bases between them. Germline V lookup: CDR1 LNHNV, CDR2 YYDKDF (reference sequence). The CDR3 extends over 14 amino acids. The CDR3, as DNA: TGTGCCACCAGCAGGAAAAGGGAGGCCTACGAGCAGTACTTC. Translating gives CATSRKREAYEQYF.

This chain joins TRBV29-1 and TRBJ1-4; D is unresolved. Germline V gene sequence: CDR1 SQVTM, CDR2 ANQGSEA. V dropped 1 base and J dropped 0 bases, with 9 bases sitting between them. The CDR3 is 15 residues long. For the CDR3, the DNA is TGCAGCGTTGAAGTTGGCGGTCCAACTAATGAAAAACTGTTTTTT. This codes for CSVEVGGPTNEKLFF.

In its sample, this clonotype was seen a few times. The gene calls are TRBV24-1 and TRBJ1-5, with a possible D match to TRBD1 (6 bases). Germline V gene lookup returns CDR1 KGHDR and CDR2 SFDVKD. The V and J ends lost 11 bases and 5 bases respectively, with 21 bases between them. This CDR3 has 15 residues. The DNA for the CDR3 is TGTGCCAACAGCCACCGGGAACAGGGAGATCAGCCCCAGCATTTT. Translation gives CANSHREQGDQPQHF.

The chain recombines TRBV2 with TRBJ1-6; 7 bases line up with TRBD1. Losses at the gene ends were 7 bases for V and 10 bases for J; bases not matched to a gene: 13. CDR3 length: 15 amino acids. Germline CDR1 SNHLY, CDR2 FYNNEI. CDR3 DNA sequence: TGTGCCAGCACAGAAAACAGGGGATCTGGATCACCCCTCCACTTT. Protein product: CASTENRGSGSPLHF.

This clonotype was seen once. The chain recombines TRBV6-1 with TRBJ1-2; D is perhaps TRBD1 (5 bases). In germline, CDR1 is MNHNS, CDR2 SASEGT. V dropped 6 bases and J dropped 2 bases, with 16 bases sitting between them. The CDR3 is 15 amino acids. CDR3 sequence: CASSRGDGRNYGYTF. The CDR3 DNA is TGTGCCAGCAGCCGCGGGGACGGTAGGAACTATGGCTACACCTTC.

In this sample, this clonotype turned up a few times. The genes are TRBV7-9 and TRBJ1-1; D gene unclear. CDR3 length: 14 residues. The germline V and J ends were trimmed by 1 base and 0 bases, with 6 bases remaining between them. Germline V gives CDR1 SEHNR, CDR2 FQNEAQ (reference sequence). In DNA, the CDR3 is TGTGCCAGCAGCTTAGACAATTTGAACACTGAAGCTTTCTTT. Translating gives CASSLDNLNTEAFF.

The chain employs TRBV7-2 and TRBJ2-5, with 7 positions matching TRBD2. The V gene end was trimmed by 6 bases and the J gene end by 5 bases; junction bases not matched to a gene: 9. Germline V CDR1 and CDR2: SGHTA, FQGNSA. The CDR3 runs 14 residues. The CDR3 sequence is CASRDREVEETQYF. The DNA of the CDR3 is TGTGCCAGCAGAGATCGGGAGGTCGAGGAGACCCAGTACTTC.

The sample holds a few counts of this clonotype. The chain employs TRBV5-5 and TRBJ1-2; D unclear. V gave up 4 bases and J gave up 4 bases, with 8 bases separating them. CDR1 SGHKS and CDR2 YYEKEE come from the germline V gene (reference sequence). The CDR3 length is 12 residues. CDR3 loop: CASSDGFYGYTF. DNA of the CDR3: TGTGCCAGCAGCGACGGGTTCTATGGCTACACCTTC.

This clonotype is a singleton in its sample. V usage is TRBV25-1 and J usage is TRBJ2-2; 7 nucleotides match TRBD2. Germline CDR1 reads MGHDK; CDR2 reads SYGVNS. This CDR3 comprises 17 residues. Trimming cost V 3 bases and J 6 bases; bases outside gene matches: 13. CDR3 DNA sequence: TGTGCCAGCAGTGACAGGGTTCGCGGGGGATCTCCCGGGGAGCTGTTTTTT. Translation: CASSDRVRGGSPGELFF.

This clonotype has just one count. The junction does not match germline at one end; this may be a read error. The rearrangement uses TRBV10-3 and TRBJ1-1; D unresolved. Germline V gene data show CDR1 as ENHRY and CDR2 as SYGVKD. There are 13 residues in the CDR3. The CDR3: CASSGWTQRKAFF. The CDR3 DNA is TGTGCCAGCAGTGGTTGGACCCAACGAAAAGCTTTCTTT.